The 25 T cell receptor beta chains below all came from one sample that was sequenced in a study of siplizumab effects on memory and regulatory T cells. TCRdb's table, derived via immunoSEQ multiplex PCR, lists solely in-frame clones and lacks some. Of tens of thousands of clones in the sample, roughly 85% are singletons; the top ten hold roughly 3.8%. Sequenced input: memory CD4+ T cells sorted from blood. Receptors were obtained from a human donor in good health.

The chain couples TRBV6-5 to TRBJ1-1; 8 bases map to TRBD1. V lost 2 bases to trimming and J lost 2 bases; unmatched junction nucleotides: 7. Looked up from germline, CDR1 is MNHEY and CDR2 is SVGAGI. CDR3 length: 16 amino acids. This CDR3 reads CASSYSQGAANTEAFF. The CDR3 DNA sequence: TGTGCCAGCAGTTACAGCCAGGGGGCCGCCAACACTGAAGCTTTCTTT.

This CDR3 is CASSQSGGAIFLTEAFF. The CDR3 DNA follows: TGTGCCAGCAGCCAGTCGGGGGGCGCGATTTTTCTGACTGAAGCTTTCTTT. The genes are TRBV4-2 and TRBJ1-1; a possible D gene is TRBD1 (6 bases). V lost 3 bases and J lost 5, with 22 bases in between. Germline-derived CDR1 and CDR2 are LGHNA and YNFKEQ. The CDR3 spans 17 residues.

The gene calls are TRBV9 and TRBJ2-4; D gene uncertain. Trimming shortened V by 0 bases and J by 8 bases, and 15 bases separated the two germline ends. This CDR3 spans 15 amino acids. Germline V gene data show CDR1 as SGDLS and CDR2 as YYNGEE. DNA for the CDR3: TGTGCCAGCAGCGTAGATCACCGTAGAGGTGACATTCAGTACTTC. Encoded protein: CASSVDHRRGDIQYF.

The rearrangement joins TRBV6-6 to TRBJ2-1; D possibly uses TRBD1 or TRBD2 (5 bases each). CDR3 size: 14 residues. V was shortened by 5 bases and J by 5 bases, with 13 bases between the two germline ends. Germline CDR1 and CDR2: MNHNY and SVGAGI (reference sequence). The CDR3 protein is CASSTRDRNNEQFF. CDR3 nucleotide sequence: TGTGCCAGCAGTACCCGGGACCGTAACAATGAGCAGTTCTTC.

This clone was counted a single time. The chain couples TRBV5-1 to TRBJ2-3; no clear D. This CDR3 has 17 residues. Germline loops: CDR1 SGHRS, CDR2 YFSETQ. Trimming shortened V by 4 bases and J by 0 bases, and 18 bases separated the two germline ends. CDR3 in DNA: TGCGCCAGCAGCACACGAATCCAGCCTACTAGCACAGATACGCAGTATTTT. Translation gives CASSTRIQPTSTDTQYF.

The chain links TRBV6-5 to TRBJ1-1; 8 bases fit TRBD1. J gave up 4 bases and V 4 bases, and 5 bases lay outside the gene matches. Germline-derived CDR1 and CDR2 are MNHEY and SVGAGI. This CDR3 spans 14 amino acids. CDR3 in DNA: TGTGCCAGCAGTTTGACAGGGGTCGGCACTGAAGCTTTCTTT. Its protein is CASSLTGVGTEAFF.

The chain uses TRBV27 and TRBJ1-1; D call uncertain. Germline assignment: CDR1 MNHEY and CDR2 SMNVEV (reference sequence). The CDR3 has 11 amino acids. V shed 4 bases and J shed 7 bases, with 7 bases lying between them. The CDR3, as DNA: TGTGCCAGCAGTTCCAAGAATGAAGCTTTCTTT. Translation gives CASSSKNEAFF.

V usage is TRBV7-6 and J usage is TRBJ2-7; D is possibly TRBD1 (5 bases). The V end lost 0 bases, the J end lost 3 bases, and 9 bases lay between the germline ends. The germline CDR1 and CDR2 sequences are SGHVS and FNYEAQ. This CDR3 spans 14 amino acids. CDR3 sequence reads: CASSLADSRYEQYF. The DNA of the CDR3 is TGTGCCAGCAGCTTAGCTGACAGCCGCTACGAGCAGTACTTC.

CDR3 DNA sequence: TGTGCCAGCAGTCACCCTCCGTCTGGGAAACTGTTTTTT. Protein product: CASSHPPSGKLFF. V gene TRBV27 combines with J gene TRBJ1-4, with D unresolved. In germline, CDR1 is MNHEY, CDR2 SMNVEV (reference sequence). Trimming left V 5 bases short and J 11 bases short, with 15 bases between. The CDR3 contains 13 residues.

V usage is TRBV7-9 and J usage is TRBJ2-2, with 8 bases lining up with TRBD1. Germline CDR1 is SEHNR and CDR2 is FQNEAQ (reference sequence). The CDR3 has 16 residues. V trimming: 4 bases; J trimming: 2 bases; junction bases outside the gene matches: 6. The CDR3 is CASSSQGAGNTGELFF. The CDR3 DNA is TGTGCCAGCAGCTCTCAGGGGGCGGGAAACACCGGGGAGCTGTTTTTT.

This chain links TRBV7-6 with TRBJ1-1; 8 nucleotides agree with TRBD1. Looked up from germline, CDR1 is SGHVS and CDR2 is FNYEAQ. CDR3 length equals 15 residues. The V and J ends lost 1 base and 7 bases, in that order; junction bases with no gene match: 8. In DNA, the CDR3 is TGTGCCAGCAGCTTAGGTGACAGGGGATCAGGTGAAGCTTTCTTT. Its translation: CASSLGDRGSGEAFF. The entire variable domain, with the rest obtained from reference TRBV7-6 and TRBJ1-1, is as follows: GAGVSQSPRYKVTKRGQDVALRCDPISGHVSLYWYRQALGQGPEFLTYFNYEAQQDKSGLPNDRFSAERPEGSISTLTIQRTEQRDSAMYRCASSLGDRGSGEAFFGQGTRLTVV.

The chain combines TRBV30 with TRBJ2-1; D not resolved. The V end lost 0 bases, the J end lost 7 bases, and 13 bases lay between the germline ends. This CDR3 comprises 14 residues. Germline V gives CDR1 GTSNPN, CDR2 SVGIG (reference sequence). DNA for the CDR3: TGTGCCTGGAGTGTCGGGCCCCCCGGGAATGAGCAGTTCTTC. This gives the protein CAWSVGPPGNEQFF. Combining the CDR3 with reference TRBV30 and TRBJ2-1 gives the whole variable domain SQTIHQWPATLVQPVGSPLSLECTVEGTSNPNLYWYRQAAGRGLQLLFYSVGIGQISSEVPQNLSASRPQDRQFILSSKKLLLSDSGFYLCAWSVGPPGNEQFFGPGTRLTVL.

The chain recombines TRBV2 with TRBJ2-7; 10 bases are shared with TRBD2. Trimming took 7 bases from V and 3 from J; bases not matched to a gene: 12. The length of the CDR3 is 16 residues. Germline-derived CDR1 and CDR2 are SNHLY and FYNNEI. The DNA of the CDR3 is TGTGCCAGCAATCTTAGATCTGGGACTAGCGTCTACGAGCAGTACTTC. Protein sequence: CASNLRSGTSVYEQYF.

This sequence joins TRBV6-1 and TRBJ2-5; D unresolved. The CDR3 has 14 residues. Deletions cut 2 bases from V and 2 bases from J, with 9 bases between. CDR1 is MNHNS and CDR2 is SASEGT in the germline V gene. As DNA, the CDR3 is TGTGCCAGCAGTGAATTTGGAGTACAAGAGACCCAGTACTTC. It specifies CASSEFGVQETQYF.

This chain connects TRBV30 to TRBJ1-2; D might be TRBD1 (5 bases). CDR1 and CDR2 from the germline V gene are GTSNPN and SVGIG (reference sequence). This CDR3 has 12 amino acids. Trimming took 4 bases from V and 4 from J, leaving 10 bases between them. The CDR3 coding sequence is TGTGCCTGGACGGAGGGACCCTATGGCTACACCTTC. It translates to CAWTEGPYGYTF. Full variable domain (remainder filled in from reference TRBV30 and TRBJ1-2): SQTIHQWPATLVQPVGSPLSLECTVEGTSNPNLYWYRQAAGRGLQLLFYSVGIGQISSEVPQNLSASRPQDRQFILSSKKLLLSDSGFYLCAWTEGPYGYTFGSGTRLTVV.

The rearrangement links TRBV9 to TRBJ2-5, with D tentatively TRBD2 (6 bases). The length of the CDR3 is 15 residues. The V end lost 0 bases, the J end lost 5 bases, and 14 bases lay between the germline ends. CDR1 is SGDLS and CDR2 is YYNGEE in the germline V gene. The CDR3 coding sequence is TGTGCCAGCAGCGTAGGATCCGGGAGTGGGGAGACCCAGTACTTC. Protein sequence: CASSVGSGSGETQYF.

The chain has TRBV2 and TRBJ2-1; 9 bases agree with TRBD2. CDR3 size: 14 residues. CDR1 and CDR2 (germline): SNHLY, FYNNEI. Germline trimming cut 6 bases from V and 6 bases from J; bases unmatched to any gene: 6. The CDR3 protein is CASSGLARANEQFF. CDR3 DNA sequence: TGTGCCAGCAGCGGACTAGCGAGAGCCAATGAGCAGTTCTTC.

This clone was counted between two and nine times. The chain recombines TRBV5-4 with TRBJ2-6; no firm D call. The V end lost 6 bases, the J end lost 2 bases, and 12 bases lay between the germline ends. Germline V gene sequence: CDR1 SGHNT, CDR2 YYREEE (reference sequence). CDR3 length: 15 residues. CDR3: CASTLVGAGANVLTF. As DNA, the CDR3 is TGTGCCAGCACCCTAGTCGGCGCTGGGGCCAACGTCCTGACTTTC.

The rearrangement joins TRBV10-3 to TRBJ2-1, with D possibly TRBD1 on 6 matching bases. V shed 4 bases and J shed 8 bases, with 9 bases lying between them. Germline V CDR1 and CDR2: ENHRY, SYGVKD. The CDR3 runs to 12 residues. Here the CDR3 DNA reads TGTGCCATCAGTGGCAGGGGCGATGAGCAGTTCTTC. Its protein product is CAISGRGDEQFF.

The chain links TRBV5-4 to TRBJ1-1; TRBD1 matches at 10 bases. The V gene end was trimmed by 4 bases and the J gene end by 2 bases; junction bases not matched to a gene: 14. The CDR3 covers 18 residues. Germline V gene data show CDR1 as SGHNT and CDR2 as YYREEE (reference sequence). For the CDR3, the DNA is TGTGCCAGCAGCCCACGCCCTCGGACAGGGGGTGGCAACACTGAAGCTTTCTTT. Amino acids: CASSPRPRTGGGNTEAFF.

This clone was counted a single time. The chain links TRBV6-4 to TRBJ2-2; 7 bases match TRBD1. V was pared by 2 bases and J by 4 bases, with 4 bases of the junction left unmatched. The CDR3 has 15 residues. Germline V gives CDR1 MRHNA, CDR2 SNTAGT. The CDR3 DNA follows: TGTGCCAGCAGTGACACAGGGGCGCCCACCGGGGAGCTGTTTTTT. Its translation: CASSDTGAPTGELFF.

The DNA for the CDR3 is TGTGCCAGCAGTGATAGCCGGGACAGGGACGTTAGGGGCACTGAAGCTTTCTTT. This translates into CASSDSRDRDVRGTEAFF. The V call is TRBV25-1, the J call TRBJ1-1, with TRBD1 matching over 9 bases. There are 18 residues in the CDR3. Looked up from germline, CDR1 is MGHDK and CDR2 is SYGVNS. V was pared by 3 bases and J by 4 bases, with 15 bases of the junction left unmatched. Supplemented by reference TRBV25-1 and TRBJ1-1, the full variable domain reads EADIYQTPRYLVIGTGKKITLECSQTMGHDKMYWYQQDPGMELHLIHYSYGVNSTEKGDLSSESTVSRIRTEHFPLTLESARPSHTSQYLCASSDSRDRDVRGTEAFFGQGTRLTVV.

V and J are TRBV9 and TRBJ1-2; D gene uncertain. The V gene lost 4 bases and the J gene lost 8 bases, with 12 bases spanning the gap. The CDR3 spans 12 residues. Germline CDR1 SGDLS, CDR2 YYNGEE. CDR3 DNA: TGTGCCAGCAGCCCATCGGCGGGAGGCTACACCTTC. Translation: CASSPSAGGYTF. The whole variable domain, remainder taken from reference TRBV9 and TRBJ1-2, is DSGVTQTPKHLITATGQRVTLRCSPRSGDLSVYWYQQSLDQGLQFLIQYYNGEERAKGNILERFSAQQFPDLHSELNLSSLELGDSALYFCASSPSAGGYTFGSGTRLTVV.

The chain couples TRBV10-3 to TRBJ1-3; TRBD1 is a possible D gene (5 bases). The CDR3 extends over 13 amino acids. Germline V CDR1 and CDR2: ENHRY, SYGVKD. Trimming took 10 bases from V and 0 from J, leaving 10 bases between them. The CDR3 DNA reads TGTGCCAGTAGGGGTGACTCTGGAAACACCATATATTTT. Translation: CASRGDSGNTIYF.

The gene calls are TRBV5-4 and TRBJ2-7, with D perhaps TRBD1 (7 bases). Trimming shortened V by 6 bases and J by 9 bases, and 25 bases separated the two germline ends. The CDR3 spans 15 residues. Germline V gene lookup returns CDR1 SGHNT and CDR2 YYREEE (reference sequence). The CDR3 bases are TGTGCCAGCAACTACGCGGGGACAGCCACTTCGGGGCAGTACTTC. This codes for CASNYAGTATSGQYF.